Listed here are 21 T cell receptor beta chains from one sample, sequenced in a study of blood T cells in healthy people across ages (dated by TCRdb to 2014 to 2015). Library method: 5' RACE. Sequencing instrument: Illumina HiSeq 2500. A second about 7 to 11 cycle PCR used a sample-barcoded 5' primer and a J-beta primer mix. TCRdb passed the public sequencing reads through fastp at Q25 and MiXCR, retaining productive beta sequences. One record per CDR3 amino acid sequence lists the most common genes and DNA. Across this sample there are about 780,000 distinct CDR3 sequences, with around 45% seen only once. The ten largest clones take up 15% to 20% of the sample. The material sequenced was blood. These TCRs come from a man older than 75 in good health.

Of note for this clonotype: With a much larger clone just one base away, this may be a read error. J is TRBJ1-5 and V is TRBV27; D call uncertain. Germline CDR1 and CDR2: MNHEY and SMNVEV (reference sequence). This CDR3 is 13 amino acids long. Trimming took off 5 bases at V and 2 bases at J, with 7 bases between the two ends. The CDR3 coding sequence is TGTGCCAGCAGTGTGGAAGGCAATCAGCCCCAGCATTTT. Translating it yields CASSVEGNQPQHF.

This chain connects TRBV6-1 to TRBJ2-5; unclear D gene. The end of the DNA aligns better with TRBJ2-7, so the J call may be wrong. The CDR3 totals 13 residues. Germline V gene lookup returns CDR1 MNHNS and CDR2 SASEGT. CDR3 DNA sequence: TGTGCCAGCAGTGGATCAGGTCAAAGCGAGCAGTACTTC. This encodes CASSGSGQSEQYF.

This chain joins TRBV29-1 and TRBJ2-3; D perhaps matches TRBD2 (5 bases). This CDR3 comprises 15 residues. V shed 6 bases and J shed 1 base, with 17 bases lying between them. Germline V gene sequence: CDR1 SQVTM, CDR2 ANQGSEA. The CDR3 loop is CSVIWPGMGTDTQYF. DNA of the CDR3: TGCAGCGTCATATGGCCGGGAATGGGCACAGATACGCAGTATTTT.

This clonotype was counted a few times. CDR3 nucleotide sequence: TGTGCCAGCAGCACGACTAGCGGGAGAAATGAGCAGTTCTTC. Its protein is CASSTTSGRNEQFF. The chain employs TRBV7-9 and TRBJ2-1, with 12 bases matching TRBD2. The germline V gene has CDR1 SEHNR and CDR2 FQNEAQ (reference sequence). The V and J ends lost 5 bases and 7 bases, in that order; junction bases with no gene match: 3. This CDR3 comprises 14 residues.

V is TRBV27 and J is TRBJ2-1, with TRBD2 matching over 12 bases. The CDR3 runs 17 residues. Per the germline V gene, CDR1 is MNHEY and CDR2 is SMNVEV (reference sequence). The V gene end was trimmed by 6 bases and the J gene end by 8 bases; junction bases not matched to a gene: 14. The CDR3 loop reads CASRQTSGSNRYDEQFF. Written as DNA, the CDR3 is TGTGCCAGCAGGCAGACTAGCGGGAGTAATCGGTACGATGAGCAGTTCTTC.

CDR3 coding DNA: TGTGCCAGCAGCCGTAAGCGGGAGTGGAAGACAGATACGCAGTATTTT. It is translated as CASSRKREWKTDTQYF. The J gene is TRBJ2-3, the V gene TRBV3-1; 8 nucleotides agree with TRBD2. The trim removed 4 bases at V and 3 bases at J, leaving 9 bases unmatched. The germline CDR1 and CDR2 sequences are LGHDT and YNNKEL (reference sequence). The CDR3 covers 16 residues.

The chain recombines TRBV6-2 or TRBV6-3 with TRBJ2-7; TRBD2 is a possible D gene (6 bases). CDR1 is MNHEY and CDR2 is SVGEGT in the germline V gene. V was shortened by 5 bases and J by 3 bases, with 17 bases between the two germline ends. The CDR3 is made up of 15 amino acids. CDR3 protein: CASSTESGGIYEQYF. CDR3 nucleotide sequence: TGTGCCAGCAGTACTGAAAGTGGGGGGATCTACGAGCAGTACTTC.

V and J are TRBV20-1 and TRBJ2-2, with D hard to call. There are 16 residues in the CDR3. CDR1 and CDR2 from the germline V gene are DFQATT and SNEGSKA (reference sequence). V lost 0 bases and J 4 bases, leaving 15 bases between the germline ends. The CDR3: CSARDRSNGITGELFF. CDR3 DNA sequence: TGCAGTGCTAGAGATAGATCTAACGGAATCACCGGGGAGCTGTTTTTT.

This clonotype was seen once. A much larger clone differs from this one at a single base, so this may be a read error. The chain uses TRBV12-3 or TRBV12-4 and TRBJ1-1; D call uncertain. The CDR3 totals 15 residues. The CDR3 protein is CASSRGRGTNPEAFF. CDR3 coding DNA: TGTGCCAGCAGTCGCGGACGAGGAACGAACCCTGAAGCTTTCTTT.

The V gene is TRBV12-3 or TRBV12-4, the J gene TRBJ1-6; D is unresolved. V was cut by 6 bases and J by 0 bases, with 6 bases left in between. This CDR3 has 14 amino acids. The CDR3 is CASRQSSYNSPLHF. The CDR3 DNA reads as TGTGCCAGCAGACAGAGCTCCTATAATTCACCCCTCCACTTT.

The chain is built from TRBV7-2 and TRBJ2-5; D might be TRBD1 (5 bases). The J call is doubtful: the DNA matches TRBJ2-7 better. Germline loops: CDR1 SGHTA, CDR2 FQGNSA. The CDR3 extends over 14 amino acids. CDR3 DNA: TGTGCCAGCAGCAGCAGGGTTGCAGCCTACGAGCAGTACTTC. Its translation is CASSSRVAAYEQYF.

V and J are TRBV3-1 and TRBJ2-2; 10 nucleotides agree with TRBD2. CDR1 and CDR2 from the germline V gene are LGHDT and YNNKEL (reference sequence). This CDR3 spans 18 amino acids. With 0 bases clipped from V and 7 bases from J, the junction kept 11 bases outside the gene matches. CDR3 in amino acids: CASSQDPLAGVNDGELFF. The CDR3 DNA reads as TGTGCCAGCAGCCAAGATCCGCTAGCGGGAGTTAATGACGGGGAGCTGTTTTTT.

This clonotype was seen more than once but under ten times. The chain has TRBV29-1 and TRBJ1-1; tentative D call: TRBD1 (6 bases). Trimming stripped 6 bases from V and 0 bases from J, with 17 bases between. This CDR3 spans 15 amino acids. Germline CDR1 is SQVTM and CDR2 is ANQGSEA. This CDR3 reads CSVYGTPKMNTEAFF. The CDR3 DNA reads TGCAGCGTATATGGGACACCTAAAATGAACACTGAAGCTTTCTTT.

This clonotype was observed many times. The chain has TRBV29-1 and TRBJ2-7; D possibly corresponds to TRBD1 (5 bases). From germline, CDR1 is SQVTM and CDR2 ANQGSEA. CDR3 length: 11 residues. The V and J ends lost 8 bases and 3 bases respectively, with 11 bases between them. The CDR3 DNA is TGCAGCTTTAGCAGGGACTACGAGCAGTACTTC. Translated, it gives CSFSRDYEQYF.

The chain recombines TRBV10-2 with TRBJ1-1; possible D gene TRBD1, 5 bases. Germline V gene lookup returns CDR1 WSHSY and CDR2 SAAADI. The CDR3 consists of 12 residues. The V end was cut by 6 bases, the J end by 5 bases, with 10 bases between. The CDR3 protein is CASSARGTEAFF. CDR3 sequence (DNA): TGCGCCAGCAGCGCTAGGGGAACTGAAGCTTTCTTT.

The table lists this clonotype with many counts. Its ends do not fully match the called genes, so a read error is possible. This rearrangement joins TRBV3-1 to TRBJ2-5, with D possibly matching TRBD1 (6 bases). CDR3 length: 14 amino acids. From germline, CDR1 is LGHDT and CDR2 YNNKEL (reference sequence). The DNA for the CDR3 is TGTGCCAGCACCCAACAGGGAGTAGGAGAGACCCAGTACTTC. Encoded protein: CASTQQGVGETQYF.

CDR3 nucleotide sequence: TGTGCCAGCAGTTCCTCACCCAGGGGAGGGACCCAGTACTTC. Amino acids: CASSSSPRGGTQYF. The V call is TRBV27, the J call TRBJ2-7, with D perhaps given as TRBD1 or TRBD2 (6 bases each). The J call may not be correct, given that the DNA end is closer to TRBJ2-5. The germline V gene has CDR1 MNHEY and CDR2 SMNVEV (reference sequence). The CDR3 extends over 14 amino acids.

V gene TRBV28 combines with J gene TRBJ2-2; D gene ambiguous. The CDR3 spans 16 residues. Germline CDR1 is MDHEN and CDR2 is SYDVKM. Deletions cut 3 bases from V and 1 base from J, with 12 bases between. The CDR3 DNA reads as TGTGCCAGCAGTTTTTTAGGTGTGGGGAACACCGGGGAGCTGTTTTTT. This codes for CASSFLGVGNTGELFF.

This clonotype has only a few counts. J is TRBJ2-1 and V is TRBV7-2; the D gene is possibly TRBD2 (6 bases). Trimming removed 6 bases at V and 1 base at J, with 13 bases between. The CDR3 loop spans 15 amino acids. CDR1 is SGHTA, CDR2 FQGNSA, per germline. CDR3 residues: CASSFPGLSYNEQFF. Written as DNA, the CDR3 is TGTGCCAGCAGTTTCCCGGGACTTTCCTACAATGAGCAGTTCTTC. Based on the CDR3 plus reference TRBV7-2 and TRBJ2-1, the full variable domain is GAGVSQSPSNKVTEKGKDVELRCDPISGHTALYWYRQSLGQGLEFLIYFQGNSAPDKSGLPSDRFSAERTGGSVSTLTIQRTQQEDSAVYLCASSFPGLSYNEQFFGPGTRLTVL.

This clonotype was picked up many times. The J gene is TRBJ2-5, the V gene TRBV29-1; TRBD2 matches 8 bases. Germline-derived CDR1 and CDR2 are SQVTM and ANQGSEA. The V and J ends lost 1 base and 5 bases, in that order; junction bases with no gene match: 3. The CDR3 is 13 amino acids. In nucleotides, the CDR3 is TGCAGCGTTGAAGTTGCGGGAGGTGAGACCCAGTACTTC. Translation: CSVEVAGGETQYF.

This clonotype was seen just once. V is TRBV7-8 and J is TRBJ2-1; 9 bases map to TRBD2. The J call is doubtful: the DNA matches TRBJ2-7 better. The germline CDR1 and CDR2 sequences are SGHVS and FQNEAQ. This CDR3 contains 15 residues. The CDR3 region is CASSFTSGLYNEQYF. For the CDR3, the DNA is TGTGCCAGCAGCTTTACTAGCGGGTTATACAATGAGCAGTACTTC.